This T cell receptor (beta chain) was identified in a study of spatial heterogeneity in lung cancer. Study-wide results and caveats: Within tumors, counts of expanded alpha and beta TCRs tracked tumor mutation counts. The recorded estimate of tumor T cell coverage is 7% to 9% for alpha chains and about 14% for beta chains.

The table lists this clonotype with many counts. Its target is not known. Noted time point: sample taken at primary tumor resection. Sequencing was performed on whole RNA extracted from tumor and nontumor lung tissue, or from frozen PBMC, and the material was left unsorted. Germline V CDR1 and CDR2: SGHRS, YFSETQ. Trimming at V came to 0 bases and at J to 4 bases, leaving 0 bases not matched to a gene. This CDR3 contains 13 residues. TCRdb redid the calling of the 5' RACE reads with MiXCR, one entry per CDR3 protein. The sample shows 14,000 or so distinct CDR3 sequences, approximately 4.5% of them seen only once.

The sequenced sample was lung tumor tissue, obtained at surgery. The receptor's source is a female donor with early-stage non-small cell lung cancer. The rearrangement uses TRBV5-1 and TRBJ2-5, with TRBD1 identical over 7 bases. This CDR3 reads CASSLGQGETQYF. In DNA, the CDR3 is TGCGCCAGCAGCTTGGGACAGGGAGAGACCCAGTACTTC.